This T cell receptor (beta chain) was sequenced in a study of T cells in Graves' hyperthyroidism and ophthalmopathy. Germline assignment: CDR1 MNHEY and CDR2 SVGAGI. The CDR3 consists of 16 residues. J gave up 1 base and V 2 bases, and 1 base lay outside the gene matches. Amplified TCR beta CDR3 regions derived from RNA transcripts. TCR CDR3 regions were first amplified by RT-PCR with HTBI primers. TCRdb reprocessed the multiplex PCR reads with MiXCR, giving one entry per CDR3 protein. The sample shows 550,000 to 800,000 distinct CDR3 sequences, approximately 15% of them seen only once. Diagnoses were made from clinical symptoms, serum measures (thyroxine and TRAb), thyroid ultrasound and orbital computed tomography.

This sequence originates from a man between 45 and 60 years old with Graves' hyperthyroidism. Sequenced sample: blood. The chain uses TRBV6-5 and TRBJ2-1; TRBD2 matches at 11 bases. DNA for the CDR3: TGTGCCAGCAGTTACACTAGCGGGAGATCCTACAATGAGCAGTTCTTC. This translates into CASSYTSGRSYNEQFF.